The entry that follows covers one T cell receptor beta chain sequence. This entry is derived from a study of blood T cell repertoires in COVID-19. Only in-frame clones appear in the TCRdb table, and some are missing; sequencing was by immunoSEQ multiplex PCR. The sample yields about 36,000 clones, less than 90% seen once. Germline CDR1 is SGHNT and CDR2 is YYREEE (reference sequence). There are 16 residues in the CDR3. V dropped 1 base and J dropped 1 base, with 9 bases sitting between them. The sample taken for sequencing was peripheral blood. This receptor was obtained from a man in his sixties with COVID-19, enrolled during active disease. The rearrangement uses TRBV5-4 and TRBJ2-6; D perhaps matches TRBD1 (5 bases). The CDR3 sequence: CASSLKGRSGANVLTF. Written as DNA, the CDR3 is TGTGCCAGCAGCTTGAAGGGGCGGTCTGGGGCCAACGTCCTGACTTTC.